This T cell receptor (beta chain) was identified during a study of T cells in Graves' hyperthyroidism and ophthalmopathy. Template material for amplifying TCR beta CDR3 regions consisted of RNA transcripts. Researchers ran a first-round RT-PCR on the TCR CDR3 using the HTBI primer set. TCRdb passed the multiplex PCR reads through MiXCR, listing each CDR3 protein once. The sample lists roughly 550,000 distinct CDR3 sequences; about 15% were seen once. Comment on this clonotype: Its cognate antigen is unknown.

Study-level points and caveats: Ophthalmopathy onset followed model prediction by a median about 6.5 months.

The study based diagnoses on clinical symptoms, serum thyroxine and TRAb, thyroid ultrasound and orbital computed tomography. This clonotype originated in a woman aged 30 to 39 with Graves' ophthalmopathy. The specimen was blood.

The chain's CDR3 is CASSDPSPGQIYEQYF. In DNA, the CDR3 is TGTGCCAGCAGTGACCCTTCGCCGGGACAGATCTACGAGCAGTACTTC. V usage is TRBV6-4 and J usage is TRBJ2-7, with 7 positions matching TRBD1. The CDR3 has 16 amino acids. V lost 2 bases and J lost 3; bases outside the gene matches: 10. Germline values: CDR1 MRHNA, CDR2 SNTAGT.